The next 10 T cell receptor beta chains were all read from a single sample in a study of blood T cells in healthy people across ages. Sample-barcoded 5' priming and a J-beta primer mix drove a second PCR of about 6 to 12 cycles. TCRdb used MiXCR to reprocess the 5' RACE reads, holding one entry per CDR3 protein. This table holds about 680,000 distinct CDR3 sequences, about 52% found once. Sequencing was performed on blood. These receptors all stem from a woman in her sixties or seventies in good health.

The chain combines TRBV7-8 with TRBJ2-1; the match to TRBD2 covers 10 bases. Germline V gene lookup returns CDR1 SGHVS and CDR2 FQNEAQ. After removal of 5 bases from V and 1 base from J, the junction contained 11 bases not matched to a gene. The CDR3 contains 18 residues. This chain's CDR3 is CASSPDSHSGGSYNEQFF. Written as DNA, the CDR3 is TGTGCCAGCAGCCCTGACAGCCATAGCGGGGGGTCCTACAATGAGCAGTTCTTC.

This clonotype occurred a few times. The V call is TRBV6-2 or TRBV6-3, the J call TRBJ2-7; TRBD2 aligns across 7 bases. V lost 2 bases, J lost 3 bases, and 7 bases stayed unmatched. CDR1 and CDR2 (germline): MNHEY, SVGEGT. The CDR3 spans 15 residues. DNA for the CDR3: TGTGCCAGCAGTTACGAAGTCACTAGCGACTACGAGCAGTACTTC. Protein: CASSYEVTSDYEQYF.

In this sample, this clonotype turned up a few times. The chain couples TRBV30 to TRBJ2-7; 8 bases line up with TRBD1. J gave up 4 bases and V 4 bases, and 6 bases lay outside the gene matches. Germline values: CDR1 GTSNPN, CDR2 SVGIG (reference sequence). This CDR3 is built from 13 residues. In DNA, the CDR3 is TGTGCCTGGACGAAGGACAGGGCATACGAGCAGTACTTC. Protein: CAWTKDRAYEQYF.

This clonotype has only a few counts. Its ends do not fully match the called genes, so a read error is possible. J is TRBJ2-3 and V is TRBV5-1, with TRBD2 as a possible D gene (5 bases). Germline V gene lookup returns CDR1 SGHRS and CDR2 YFSETQ. This CDR3 spans 12 amino acids. The chain's CDR3 is CASSLALDTQYF. The CDR3, as DNA: TGTGCCAGCAGTTTAGCGTTGGATACGCAGTATTTT.

The V call is TRBV20-1, the J call TRBJ2-2; TRBD1 aligns across 7 bases. From germline, CDR1 is DFQATT and CDR2 SNEGSKA (reference sequence). Losses at the gene ends were 3 bases for V and 4 bases for J; bases not matched to a gene: 5. The CDR3 has 14 amino acids. CDR3 in DNA: TGCAGTGCTAGCTCACAGGGGTTCACCGGGGAGCTGTTTTTT. It encodes CSASSQGFTGELFF.

The CDR3: CSARDRGQGRTYEQYF. For the CDR3, the DNA is TGCAGTGCTAGAGATCGGGGCCAGGGGCGTACCTACGAGCAGTACTTC. The chain employs TRBV20-1 and TRBJ2-7; the D gene is possibly TRBD1 (6 bases). Germline loops: CDR1 DFQATT, CDR2 SNEGSKA (reference sequence). The CDR3 contains 16 residues. V was pared by 0 bases and J by 2 bases, with 17 bases between.

This chain uses TRBV20-1 with TRBJ2-1, with 13 bases identical to TRBD2. V was clipped by 4 bases and J by 2 bases; unmatched bases: 2. This CDR3 region has 15 residues. Looked up from germline, CDR1 is DFQATT and CDR2 is SNEGSKA (reference sequence). The CDR3 spells CSAKGLAGTYNEQFF. The CDR3 bases are TGCAGTGCTAAGGGACTAGCGGGAACCTACAATGAGCAGTTCTTC.

The chain uses TRBV18 and TRBJ2-5; 11 bases fit TRBD2. The ends lost 0 bases at V and 4 bases at J; junction bases unmatched: 1. The germline V gene has CDR1 KGHSH and CDR2 LQKENI. The length of the CDR3 is 15 residues. The CDR3 coding sequence is TGTGCCAGCTCACCACCGACTAGCGGGATAGAGACCCAGTACTTC. Translation: CASSPPTSGIETQYF.

This sequence joins TRBV27 and TRBJ2-1; D possibly corresponds to TRBD1 (5 bases). CDR1 is MNHEY and CDR2 is SMNVEV in the germline V gene (reference sequence). The CDR3 has 15 amino acids. The V end lost 2 bases, the J end lost 4 bases, and 12 bases lay between the germline ends. The CDR3 loop reads CASSLASPGYNEQFF. For the CDR3, the DNA is TGTGCCAGCAGTTTAGCGAGCCCAGGGTACAATGAGCAGTTCTTC.

This clonotype was seen just once. The chain employs TRBV4-3 and TRBJ1-2, with 12 nucleotides matching TRBD1. CDR1 and CDR2 (germline): LGHNA, YSLEER. The CDR3 contains 17 residues. V was pared by 0 bases and J by 3 bases, with 5 bases of the junction left unmatched. The CDR3 loop reads CASSQDEGDRGHYGYTF. CDR3 nucleotide sequence: TGCGCCAGCAGCCAAGACGAGGGGGACAGGGGGCACTATGGCTACACCTTC.